One and the same sample provided the 21 T cell receptor beta chains below, sequenced in a study of blood T cells in healthy people across ages. Then a second PCR, running roughly 7 to 11 cycles, was carried out with a sample-barcoded 5' primer and a J-beta primer mix. TCRdb used MiXCR to reprocess the 5' RACE reads, holding one entry per CDR3 protein. The sample holds about 970,000 distinct CDR3 sequences; about 53% are singletons and the top ten take about a fifth. Sequencing used blood. The receptor source for this set is an older woman in good health.

The chain carries TRBV28 and TRBJ2-3; 8 nucleotides match TRBD1. J was trimmed by 1 base and V by 6 bases; bases with no gene match: 9. The V gene's germline CDR1 is MDHEN and CDR2 SYDVKM. The CDR3 has 16 amino acids. This CDR3 is CASSEGQGTGTDTQYF. CDR3 coding DNA: TGTGCCAGCAGCGAAGGACAGGGTACGGGCACAGATACGCAGTATTTT.

This chain joins TRBV20-1 and TRBJ2-3, with TRBD2 matching 12 bases. The CDR3 runs to 14 residues. Germline lookup yields CDR1 DFQATT and CDR2 SNEGSKA (reference sequence). Trimming removed 5 bases from V and 4 bases from J; junction bases left unmatched: 4. DNA of the CDR3: TGCAGTGCTTTGGGACTAGCGGGCCCAGATACGCAGTATTTT. Translated: CSALGLAGPDTQYF.

The chain uses TRBV29-1 and TRBJ2-3, with 8 bases lining up with TRBD2. Germline V gene sequence: CDR1 SQVTM, CDR2 ANQGSEA. The length of the CDR3 is 14 residues. V shed 3 bases and J 3 bases; nucleotides not matched to a gene: 5. The CDR3 loop is CSVETRGGTDTQYF. CDR3 DNA: TGCAGCGTTGAGACCCGGGGGGGGACAGATACGCAGTATTTT.

This clonotype has only a few counts. The chain is built from TRBV5-5 and TRBJ2-5; 7 nucleotides agree with TRBD1. This CDR3 spans 16 amino acids. V lost 1 base and J lost 0; bases outside the gene matches: 6. The germline gives CDR1 SGHKS, CDR2 YYEKEE (reference sequence). The CDR3 bases are TGTGCCAGCAGCTTGTGGCTGACAGGGAACCAAGAGACCCAGTACTTC. Translating gives CASSLWLTGNQETQYF.

The chain couples TRBV4-3 to TRBJ1-1; D gene unclear. V lost 1 base and J lost 5, with 11 bases in between. CDR3 size: 14 residues. The germline V gene encodes CDR1 LGHNA and CDR2 YSLEER. The CDR3 here is CASSQGVWGTEAFF. CDR3 in DNA: TGCGCCAGCAGCCAAGGAGTCTGGGGTACTGAAGCTTTCTTT.

As DNA, the CDR3 is TGCAGTGCTAGAGATCAGGCTAGCGTCTCCTACGAGCAGTACTTC. It encodes CSARDQASVSYEQYF. The V gene is TRBV20-1, the J gene TRBJ2-7, with D perhaps TRBD2 (6 bases). V dropped 0 bases and J dropped 0 bases, with 12 bases sitting between them. The CDR3 runs 15 residues. In germline, CDR1 is DFQATT, CDR2 SNEGSKA (reference sequence).

The chain combines TRBV27 with TRBJ2-1; TRBD2 matches 16 bases. The germline V gene encodes CDR1 MNHEY and CDR2 SMNVEV (reference sequence). The CDR3 spans 15 residues. The V and J ends lost 5 bases and 13 bases, in that order; junction bases with no gene match: 8. CDR3 nucleotide sequence: TGTGCCAGCAGTCCGGGACTAGCGGGAGGGCCGGATCAGTTCTTC. It is translated as CASSPGLAGGPDQFF.

The chain joins TRBV18 to TRBJ1-2, with 7 bases lining up with TRBD1. CDR3 size: 13 residues. V was clipped by 2 bases and J by 7 bases; unmatched bases: 4. The germline V gene has CDR1 KGHSH and CDR2 LQKENI. The CDR3 protein is CASSPETGIGYTF. The CDR3 bases are TGTGCCAGCTCACCAGAGACAGGGATTGGCTACACCTTC.

The CDR3 nucleotides read TGCAGTGCTAGTTTCCATGAGACGTACGAGCAGTACTTC. The encoded protein is CSASFHETYEQYF. The V call is TRBV20-1, the J call TRBJ2-7; D unclear. This CDR3 is built from 13 residues. V was cut by 3 bases and J by 4 bases, with 13 bases left in between. Germline values: CDR1 DFQATT, CDR2 SNEGSKA (reference sequence).

The rearrangement links TRBV20-1 to TRBJ1-2; no definite D call. CDR1 is DFQATT, CDR2 SNEGSKA, per germline (reference sequence). The CDR3 extends over 12 amino acids. V was cut by 6 bases and J by 7 bases, with 15 bases left in between. CDR3 loop: CSAPVPGRGYTF. The CDR3 coding sequence is TGCAGTGCCCCAGTCCCAGGACGTGGCTACACCTTC.

This clonotype has a handful of counts. This chain connects TRBV20-1 to TRBJ2-5, with D possibly being TRBD2 (6 bases). Germline CDR1 and CDR2: DFQATT and SNEGSKA (reference sequence). This CDR3 has 14 amino acids. Trimming cost V 6 bases and J 2 bases, with 16 bases left between them. CDR3 sequence (DNA): TGCAGTGCCAGCTCCGGGACTCGACAAGAGACCCAGTACTTC. This gives the protein CSASSGTRQETQYF.

The V gene is TRBV27, the J gene TRBJ2-5; 12 nucleotides agree with TRBD2. Per germline, CDR1 MNHEY and CDR2 SMNVEV (reference sequence). V gave up 4 bases and J gave up 3 bases; unmatched junction bases: 12. There are 18 residues in the CDR3. This CDR3 reads CASSSPLAGGPGKETQYF. The CDR3 region has the DNA TGTGCCAGCAGTTCCCCGCTAGCGGGAGGGCCAGGGAAAGAGACCCAGTACTTC.

The chain links TRBV13 to TRBJ1-1, with 7 bases identical to TRBD1. Trimming at V came to 5 bases and at J to 11 bases, leaving 5 bases not matched to a gene. Germline V CDR1 and CDR2: PRHDT, FYEKMQ (reference sequence). This CDR3 contains 11 residues. As DNA, the CDR3 is TGTGCCAGCAGCATAACAGGGGAGGCTTTCTTT. Translated: CASSITGEAFF.

This clonotype has only a few counts. This chain connects TRBV7-9 to TRBJ2-5; no firm D call. This CDR3 comprises 14 residues. Looked up from germline, CDR1 is SEHNR and CDR2 is FQNEAQ (reference sequence). Trimming took off 5 bases at V and 2 bases at J, with 12 bases between the two ends. The CDR3 DNA reads TGTGCCAGCAGCCCAAGTTTTAGTCAAGAGACCCAGTACTTC. It specifies CASSPSFSQETQYF.

The rearrangement joins TRBV2 to TRBJ1-2, with D possibly matching TRBD1 (5 bases). Trimming took off 1 base at V and 2 bases at J, with 11 bases between the two ends. The CDR3 is 15 residues long. CDR1 and CDR2 from the germline V gene are SNHLY and FYNNEI. The DNA of the CDR3 is TGTGCCAGCAGTGAAGTGTCAGGGCGAAACTATGGCTACACCTTC. Protein product: CASSEVSGRNYGYTF.

The rearrangement links TRBV6-6 to TRBJ2-1, with D uncertain. There are 15 residues in the CDR3. V was cut by 6 bases and J by 0 bases, with 12 bases left in between. From germline, CDR1 is MNHNY and CDR2 SVGAGI (reference sequence). The CDR3, as DNA: TGTGCCAGCAGCCGCCTCTGGGGCTCCTACAATGAGCAGTTCTTC. This translates into CASSRLWGSYNEQFF.

The chain joins TRBV29-1 to TRBJ1-4; D gene unclear. The CDR3 totals 12 residues. Germline-derived CDR1 and CDR2 are SQVTM and ANQGSEA. Trimming left V 4 bases short and J 3 bases short, with 6 bases between. The CDR3 region has the DNA TGCAGCGTTGGTTATTCTAATGAAAAACTGTTTTTT. This encodes CSVGYSNEKLFF.

The chain is built from TRBV7-2 and TRBJ2-1; TRBD2 agrees at 10 bases. CDR1 and CDR2 (germline): SGHTA, FQGNSA. J lost 6 bases, V lost 6 bases, and 5 bases had no gene match. The CDR3 is 14 residues long. The CDR3 here is CASRLAGAFNEQFF. Written as DNA, the CDR3 is TGTGCCAGCAGGCTAGCGGGAGCCTTCAATGAGCAGTTCTTC. Drawing the rest from reference TRBV7-2 and TRBJ2-1, the complete variable domain is GAGVSQSPSNKVTEKGKDVELRCDPISGHTALYWYRQSLGQGLEFLIYFQGNSAPDKSGLPSDRFSAERTGGSVSTLTIQRTQQEDSAVYLCASRLAGAFNEQFFGPGTRLTVL.

This sequence joins TRBV20-1 and TRBJ1-2, with no clear D. Germline V lookup: CDR1 DFQATT, CDR2 SNEGSKA (reference sequence). V lost 4 bases and J lost 2, with 5 bases in between. The CDR3 extends over 11 amino acids. The CDR3 here is CSANNNYGYTF. CDR3 nucleotide sequence: TGCAGTGCTAACAACAACTATGGCTACACCTTC.

The V gene is TRBV7-2, the J gene TRBJ2-1; D is uncertain. The V gene lost 3 bases and the J gene lost 5 bases, with 8 bases spanning the gap. The CDR3 totals 13 residues. From germline, CDR1 is SGHTA and CDR2 FQGNSA. The chain's CDR3 is CASSFVPNNEQFF. DNA for the CDR3: TGTGCCAGCAGCTTTGTACCAAACAATGAGCAGTTCTTC.

The chain joins TRBV6-5 to TRBJ1-2; 7 nucleotides line up with TRBD1. V lost 4 bases, J lost 0 bases, and 14 bases stayed unmatched. Looked up from germline, CDR1 is MNHEY and CDR2 is SVGAGI. This CDR3 comprises 18 residues. CDR3 in DNA: TGTGCCAGCAGTTTACTTCGCAGGGACAGAGGTGCTAACTATGGCTACACCTTC. Protein product: CASSLLRRDRGANYGYTF.